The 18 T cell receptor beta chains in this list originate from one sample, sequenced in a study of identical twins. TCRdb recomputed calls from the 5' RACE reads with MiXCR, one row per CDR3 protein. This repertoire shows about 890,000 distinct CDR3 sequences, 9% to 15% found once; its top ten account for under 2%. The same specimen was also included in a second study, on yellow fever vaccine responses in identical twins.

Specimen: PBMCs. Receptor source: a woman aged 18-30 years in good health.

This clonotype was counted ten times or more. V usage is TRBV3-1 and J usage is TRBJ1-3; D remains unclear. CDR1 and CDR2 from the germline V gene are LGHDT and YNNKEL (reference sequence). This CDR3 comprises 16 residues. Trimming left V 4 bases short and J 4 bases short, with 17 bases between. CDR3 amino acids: CASSREGYAGGNTIYF. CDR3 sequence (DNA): TGTGCCAGCAGCCGCGAGGGATATGCGGGCGGAAACACCATATATTTT.

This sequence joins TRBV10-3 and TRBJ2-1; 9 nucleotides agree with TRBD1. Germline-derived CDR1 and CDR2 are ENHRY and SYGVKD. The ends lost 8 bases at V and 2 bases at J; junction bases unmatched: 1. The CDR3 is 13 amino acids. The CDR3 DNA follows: TGTGCCATCCGACAGGGGGCCTACAATGAGCAGTTCTTC. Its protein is CAIRQGAYNEQFF.

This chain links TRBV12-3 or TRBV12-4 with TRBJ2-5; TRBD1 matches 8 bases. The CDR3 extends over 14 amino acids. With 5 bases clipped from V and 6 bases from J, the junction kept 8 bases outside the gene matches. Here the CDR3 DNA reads TGTGCCAGCAGTGGGAGGACAGGGCTGAAGACCCAGTACTTC. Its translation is CASSGRTGLKTQYF.

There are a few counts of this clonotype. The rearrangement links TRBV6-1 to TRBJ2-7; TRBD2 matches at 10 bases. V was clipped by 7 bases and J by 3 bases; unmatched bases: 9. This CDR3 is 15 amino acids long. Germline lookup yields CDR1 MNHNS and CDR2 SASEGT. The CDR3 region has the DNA TGTGCCAGCACCGGGTGGACTAGCGGATACTACGAGCAGTACTTC. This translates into CASTGWTSGYYEQYF.

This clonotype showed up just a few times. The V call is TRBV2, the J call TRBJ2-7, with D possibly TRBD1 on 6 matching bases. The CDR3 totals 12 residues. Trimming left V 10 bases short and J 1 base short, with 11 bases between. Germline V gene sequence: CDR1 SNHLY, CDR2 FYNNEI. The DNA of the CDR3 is TGTGCCACTCGGACAGTTTCCTACGAGCAGTACTTC. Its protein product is CATRTVSYEQYF.

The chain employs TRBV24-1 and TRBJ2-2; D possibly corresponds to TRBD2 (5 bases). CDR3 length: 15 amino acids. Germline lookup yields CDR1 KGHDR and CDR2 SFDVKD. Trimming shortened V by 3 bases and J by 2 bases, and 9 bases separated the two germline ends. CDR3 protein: CATSDATRNTGELFF. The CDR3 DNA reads TGTGCCACCAGTGATGCAACTAGAAACACCGGGGAGCTGTTTTTT.

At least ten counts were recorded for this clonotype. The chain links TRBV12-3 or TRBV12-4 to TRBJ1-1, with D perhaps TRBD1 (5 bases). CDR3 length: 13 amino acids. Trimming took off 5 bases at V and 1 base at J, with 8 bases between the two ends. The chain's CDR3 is CASSRQRNTEAFF. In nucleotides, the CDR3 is TGTGCCAGCAGTCGACAGAGGAACACTGAAGCTTTCTTT.

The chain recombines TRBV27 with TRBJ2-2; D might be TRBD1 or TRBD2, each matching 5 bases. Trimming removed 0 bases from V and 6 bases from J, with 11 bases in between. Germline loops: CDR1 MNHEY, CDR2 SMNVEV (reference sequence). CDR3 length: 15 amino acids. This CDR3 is CASSLSRGAPGELFF. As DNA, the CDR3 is TGTGCCAGCAGTTTATCCCGGGGCGCGCCCGGGGAGCTGTTTTTT.

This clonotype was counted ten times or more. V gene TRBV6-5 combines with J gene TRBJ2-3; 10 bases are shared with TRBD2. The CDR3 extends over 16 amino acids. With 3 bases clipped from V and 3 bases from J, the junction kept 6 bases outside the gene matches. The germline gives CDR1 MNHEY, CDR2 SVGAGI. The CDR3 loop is CASSYHGTSETDTQYF. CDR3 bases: TGTGCCAGCAGTTATCACGGGACTAGCGAAACAGATACGCAGTATTTT.

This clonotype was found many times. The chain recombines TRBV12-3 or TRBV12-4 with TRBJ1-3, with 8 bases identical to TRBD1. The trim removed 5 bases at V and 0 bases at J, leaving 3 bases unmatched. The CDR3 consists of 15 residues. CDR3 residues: CASSPDRGSGNTIYF. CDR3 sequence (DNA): TGTGCCAGCAGTCCAGACAGGGGCTCTGGAAACACCATATATTTT.

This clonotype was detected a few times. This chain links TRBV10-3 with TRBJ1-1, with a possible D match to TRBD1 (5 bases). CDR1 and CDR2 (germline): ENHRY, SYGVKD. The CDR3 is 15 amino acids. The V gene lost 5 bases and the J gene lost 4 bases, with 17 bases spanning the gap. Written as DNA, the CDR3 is TGTGCCATCAGTTCGACCGGGACGGGGGGCACTGAAGCTTTCTTT. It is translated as CAISSTGTGGTEAFF.

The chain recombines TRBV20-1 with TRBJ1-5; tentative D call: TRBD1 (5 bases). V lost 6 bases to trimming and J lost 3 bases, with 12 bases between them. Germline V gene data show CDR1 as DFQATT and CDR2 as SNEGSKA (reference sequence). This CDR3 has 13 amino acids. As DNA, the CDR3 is TGCAGTGCGGAGGCAGGGTCCAATCAGCCCCAGCATTTT. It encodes CSAEAGSNQPQHF.

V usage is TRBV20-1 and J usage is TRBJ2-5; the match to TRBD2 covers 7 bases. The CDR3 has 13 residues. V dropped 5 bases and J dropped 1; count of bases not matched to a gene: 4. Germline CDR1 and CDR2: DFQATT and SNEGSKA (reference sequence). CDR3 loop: CSAHPSGQETQYF. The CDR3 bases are TGCAGTGCTCATCCTAGCGGCCAAGAGACCCAGTACTTC.

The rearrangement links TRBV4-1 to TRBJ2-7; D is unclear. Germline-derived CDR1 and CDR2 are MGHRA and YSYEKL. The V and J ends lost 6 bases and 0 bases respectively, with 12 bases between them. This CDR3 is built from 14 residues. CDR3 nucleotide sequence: TGCGCCAGCAGTAGTTTCCGTGGCTCCTACGAGCAGTACTTC. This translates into CASSSFRGSYEQYF.

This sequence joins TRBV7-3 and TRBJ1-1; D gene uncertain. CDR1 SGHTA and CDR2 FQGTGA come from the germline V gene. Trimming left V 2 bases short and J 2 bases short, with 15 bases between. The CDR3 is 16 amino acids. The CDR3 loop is CASSLGPLGVNTEAFF. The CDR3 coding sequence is TGTGCCAGCAGCTTAGGGCCCCTTGGGGTCAACACTGAAGCTTTCTTT. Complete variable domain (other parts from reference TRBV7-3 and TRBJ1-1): GAGVSQTPSNKVTEKGKYVELRCDPISGHTALYWYRQSLGQGPEFLIYFQGTGAADDSGLPNDRFFAVRPEGSVSTLKIQRTERGDSAVYLCASSLGPLGVNTEAFFGQGTRLTVV.

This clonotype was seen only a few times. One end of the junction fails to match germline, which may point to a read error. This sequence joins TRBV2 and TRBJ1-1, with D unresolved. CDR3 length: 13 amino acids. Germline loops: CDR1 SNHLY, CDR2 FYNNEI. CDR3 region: CASKQNMNTEALF. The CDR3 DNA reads TGTGCCAGCAAACAGAACATGAACACTGAAGCTCTCTTT.

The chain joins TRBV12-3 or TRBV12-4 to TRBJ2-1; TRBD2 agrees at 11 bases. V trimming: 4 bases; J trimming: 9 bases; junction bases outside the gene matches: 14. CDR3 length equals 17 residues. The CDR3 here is CASSSLLTSGAGVEQFF. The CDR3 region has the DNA TGTGCCAGCAGTTCCCTCCTGACTAGCGGGGCGGGAGTTGAGCAGTTCTTC.

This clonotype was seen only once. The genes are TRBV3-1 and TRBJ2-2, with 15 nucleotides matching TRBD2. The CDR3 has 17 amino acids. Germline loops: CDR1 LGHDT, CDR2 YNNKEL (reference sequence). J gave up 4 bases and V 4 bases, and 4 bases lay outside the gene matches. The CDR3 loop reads CASSRMGLAGGTGELFF. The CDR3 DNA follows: TGTGCCAGCAGCCGGATGGGACTAGCGGGAGGCACCGGGGAGCTGTTTTTT.